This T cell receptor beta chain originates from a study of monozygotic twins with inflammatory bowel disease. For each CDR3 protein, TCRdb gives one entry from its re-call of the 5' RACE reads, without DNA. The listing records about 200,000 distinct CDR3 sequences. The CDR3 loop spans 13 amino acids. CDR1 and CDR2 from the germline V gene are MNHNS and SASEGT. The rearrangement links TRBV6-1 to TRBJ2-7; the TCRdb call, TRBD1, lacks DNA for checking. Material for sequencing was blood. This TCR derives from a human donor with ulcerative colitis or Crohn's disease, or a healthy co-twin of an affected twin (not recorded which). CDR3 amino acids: CAIHPVQGGEQYF.